A selection of T cell receptor beta chains follows, all from one sample in a study of beta chain features in type 1 diabetes. TCRdb keeps only in-frame clones here, not all; method: immunoSEQ multiplex PCR. The table has approximately 330,000 clones, around 10% seen once. Sequenced: naive CD4+ T cells from blood. These receptors were obtained from a woman in her 30s in good health. The CDR3 runs from the conserved cysteine through the conserved F or W. The D gene is left open where the match is weak. Only part of the rows carry a size: once, few, many, or a class if the clone is expanded.

cdr3_aa	cdr3_nt	clone_size	d_call	v_call	j_call
CASIGVNQPQHF	TGTGCCAGCATTGGAGTTAATCAGCCCCAGCATTTT	-	-	TRBV28	TRBJ1-5
CASSFSGRAGNEQFF	TGCGCCAGCAGCTTTAGCGGGAGGGCGGGAAATGAGCAGTTCTTC	-	TRBD2	TRBV4-3	TRBJ2-1
CASSLVWGPQETQYF	TGCGCCAGCAGCTTGGTGTGGGGCCCTCAAGAGACCCAGTACTTC	-	-	TRBV5-1	TRBJ2-5
CAISNPQGSPQFF	TGTGCCATCAGTAACCCACAGGGAAGCCCGCAGTTCTTC	-	-	TRBV10-3	TRBJ2-1
CASSRGNGLGRFF	TGCGCCAGCAGCCGGGGAAATGGACTCGGGAGGTTCTTC	-	-	TRBV4-1	TRBJ2-1
CASSLDRGNQETQYF	TGTGCCAGCAGCTTGGATCGAGGGAACCAAGAGACCCAGTACTTC	few	-	TRBV5-4	TRBJ2-5
CASSFRTPSRETQYF	TGTGCCAGCAGTTTCCGGACACCGAGTCGAGAGACCCAGTACTTC	-	-	TRBV27	TRBJ2-5
CASSSGLAGNNEQFF	TGTGCCAGCAGCTCCGGACTAGCGGGAAACAATGAGCAGTTCTTC	-	TRBD2	TRBV7-3	TRBJ2-1
CASSEAVTGERIYGYTF	TGTGCCAGCAGTGAAGCAGTAACAGGGGAACGGATCTATGGCTACACCTTC	-	TRBD1	TRBV2	TRBJ1-2
CSLKETQYF	TGCAGTTTAAAAGAGACCCAGTACTTC	-	-	TRBV20-1	TRBJ2-5
CASSRQGTTGYTF	TGTGCCAGCAGTCGACAGGGGACGACCGGCTACACCTTC	few	TRBD1	TRBV7-2	TRBJ1-2
CASSLARGYGYTF	TGTGCCAGCAGTTTAGCCAGGGGGTATGGCTACACCTTC	few	TRBD1	TRBV27	TRBJ1-2
CASSIGANNEQFF	TGTGCCAGTAGTATAGGGGCCAACAATGAGCAGTTCTTC	few	-	TRBV19	TRBJ2-1
CASSFLPGGSGRAHEQYF	TGTGCCAGCAGTTTTCTCCCTGGCGGTAGCGGGAGGGCCCACGAGCAGTACTTC	-	TRBD2	TRBV27	TRBJ2-7
CASSLGGTGASLHGYTF	TGTGCCAGCAGCTTAGGGGGGACAGGGGCCAGTCTGCATGGCTACACCTTC	-	TRBD1	TRBV7-8	TRBJ1-2
CASSPLAGGQNNEQFF	TGTGCCAGCTCACCATTAGCGGGAGGGCAAAACAATGAGCAGTTCTTC	-	TRBD2	TRBV18	TRBJ2-1
CASILGGQGSTGELFF	TGTGCCAGCATCCTCGGAGGACAGGGAAGTACCGGGGAGCTGTTTTTT	few	TRBD1	TRBV28	TRBJ2-2